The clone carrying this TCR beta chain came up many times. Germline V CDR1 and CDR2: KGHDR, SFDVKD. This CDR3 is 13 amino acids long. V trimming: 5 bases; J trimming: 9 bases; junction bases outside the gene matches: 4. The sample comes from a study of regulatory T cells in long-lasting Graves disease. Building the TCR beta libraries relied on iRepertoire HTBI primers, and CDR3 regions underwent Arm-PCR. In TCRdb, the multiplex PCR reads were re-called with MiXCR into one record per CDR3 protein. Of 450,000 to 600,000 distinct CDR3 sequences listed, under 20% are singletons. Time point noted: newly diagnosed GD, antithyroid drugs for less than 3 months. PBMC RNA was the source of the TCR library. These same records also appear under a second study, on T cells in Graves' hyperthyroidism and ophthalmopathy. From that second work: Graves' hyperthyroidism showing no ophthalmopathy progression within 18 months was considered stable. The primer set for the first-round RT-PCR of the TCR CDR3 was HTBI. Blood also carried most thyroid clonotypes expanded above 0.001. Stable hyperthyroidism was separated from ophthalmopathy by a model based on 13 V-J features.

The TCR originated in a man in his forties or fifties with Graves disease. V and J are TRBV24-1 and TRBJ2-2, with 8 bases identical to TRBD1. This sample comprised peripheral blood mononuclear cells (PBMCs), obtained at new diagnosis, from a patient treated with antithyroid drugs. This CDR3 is CATSGRTGWELFF. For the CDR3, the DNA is TGTGCCACCAGTGGGCGGACAGGGTGGGAGCTGTTTTTT.